This TCR beta chain was obtained from a study of T-cell memory formation after mild COVID-19. Study-level information: Clustering of TCRs was largely donor specific.

The authors produced TCR alpha and TCR beta cDNA libraries with sample barcodes and UMIs by 5'RACE using constant-segment primers. A single record per CDR3 protein comes from TCRdb applying MiXCR to the 5' RACE reads. The table includes 400,000 or so distinct CDR3 sequences, around 18% detected once. In germline, CDR1 is SNHLY, CDR2 FYNNEI. Trimming stripped 11 bases from V and 5 bases from J, with 23 bases between. The CDR3 spans 15 residues. What was sequenced was PBMCs or a T cell subset sorted from them (not recorded which). The sequence was obtained from an adult woman who had mild COVID-19 (a few samples of this study predate the infection). Cell type and time point are not known. This chain links TRBV2 with TRBJ2-3; a possible D gene is TRBD1 (8 bases). The CDR3 here is CALRGGRGQGDTQYF. The DNA for the CDR3 is TGTGCCTTACGCGGGGGCAGGGGGCAGGGAGATACGCAGTATTTT.